What follows are 30 T cell receptor beta chains derived from one specimen sequenced in a study of blood T cell repertoires in COVID-19. Libraries were prepared by immunoSEQ multiplex PCR; TCRdb keeps only in-frame clonotypes and omits some of them. The table lists approximately 41,000 clones, 88% of them singletons. Sample: peripheral blood. The receptor source for this set is a human donor in a cohort sampled during active COVID-19.

Here the CDR3 DNA reads TGTGCCAGCAGCGCCCTGACAGATGGAGGCTACACCTTC. This translates into CASSALTDGGYTF. This chain uses TRBV9 with TRBJ1-2; the D gene is possibly TRBD1 (5 bases). This CDR3 has 13 residues. V lost 3 bases to trimming and J lost 8 bases, with 14 bases between them. Germline CDR1 is SGDLS and CDR2 is YYNGEE.

This clone was detected only once. The V gene is TRBV2, the J gene TRBJ1-4; no clear D. V was shortened by 2 bases and J by 5 bases, with 12 bases between the two germline ends. The germline V gene encodes CDR1 SNHLY and CDR2 FYNNEI. CDR3 length: 15 amino acids. In DNA, the CDR3 is TGTGCCAGCAGTGAATTTGGCGGGCAAAATGAAAAACTGTTTTTT. Translation gives CASSEFGGQNEKLFF.

V usage is TRBV5-4 and J usage is TRBJ2-1, with TRBD2 matching 7 bases. The germline V gene encodes CDR1 SGHNT and CDR2 YYREEE (reference sequence). This CDR3 has 15 residues. The junction had 10 bases not matched to a gene; V was cut back by 1 base and J by 9 bases. CDR3 bases: TGTGCCAGCAGCTTGCGGGCTAGCGGTGATGGTGAGCAGTTCTTC. As protein: CASSLRASGDGEQFF.

This chain connects TRBV4-1 to TRBJ1-1; 7 nucleotides agree with TRBD1. This CDR3 has 15 residues. V lost 3 bases to trimming and J lost 1 base; unmatched junction nucleotides: 5. CDR1 MGHRA and CDR2 YSYEKL come from the germline V gene. The CDR3 loop reads CASSQGTASNTEAFF. The CDR3 DNA sequence: TGCGCCAGCAGCCAGGGGACAGCCTCGAACACTGAAGCTTTCTTT.

This clone has more than one count but fewer than ten. The chain combines TRBV29-1 with TRBJ1-3; perhaps TRBD1 as D (6 bases). This CDR3 contains 13 residues. Per germline, CDR1 SQVTM and CDR2 ANQGSEA. CDR3 bases: TGCCAATACAGGGCTTTCTCTGGAAACACCATATATTTT. Its protein product is CQYRAFSGNTIYF.

J is TRBJ2-5 and V is TRBV28, with 13 nucleotides matching TRBD2. The CDR3 runs to 18 residues. Germline-derived CDR1 and CDR2 are MDHEN and SYDVKM. The V segment lost 6 bases and the J segment 0 bases; nucleotides outside the gene matches: 10. The CDR3 loop reads CASSPRTSGRTYQETQYF. In nucleotides, the CDR3 is TGTGCCAGCAGCCCGAGGACTAGCGGGAGAACCTACCAAGAGACCCAGTACTTC.

V and J are TRBV11-2 and TRBJ1-5; tentatively, D is TRBD1 (5 bases). In germline, CDR1 is SGHAT, CDR2 FQNNGV. The CDR3 loop spans 14 amino acids. V was trimmed by 2 bases and J by 5 bases, leaving 10 bases between them. The CDR3 nucleotides are TGTGCCAGCAGCTTATTAGGGGTTGATCAGCCCCAGCATTTT. Translation gives CASSLLGVDQPQHF.

This sequence joins TRBV7-3 and TRBJ2-7; 8 bases line up with TRBD2. This CDR3 is built from 14 residues. Trimming removed 5 bases from V and 0 bases from J; junction bases left unmatched: 3. CDR1 is SGHTA, CDR2 FQGTGA, per germline. CDR3 bases: TGTGCCAGCAGCACCAGCGGGAGCTCCTACGAGCAGTACTTC. It encodes CASSTSGSSYEQYF. The full variable domain, its missing parts supplied by reference TRBV7-3 and TRBJ2-7, is GAGVSQTPSNKVTEKGKYVELRCDPISGHTALYWYRQSLGQGPEFLIYFQGTGAADDSGLPNDRFFAVRPEGSVSTLKIQRTERGDSAVYLCASSTSGSSYEQYFGPGTRLTVT.

V usage is TRBV7-9 and J usage is TRBJ2-3; TRBD2 is a possible D gene (6 bases). Per the germline V gene, CDR1 is SEHNR and CDR2 is FQNEAQ (reference sequence). This CDR3 contains 14 residues. V was cut by 5 bases and J by 4 bases, with 13 bases left in between. Here the CDR3 reads CASSPMGGADTQYF. As DNA, the CDR3 is TGTGCCAGCAGCCCGATGGGGGGAGCAGATACGCAGTATTTT.

The sample holds a few counts of this clone. The genes are TRBV5-4 and TRBJ2-7; D may be TRBD2 (5 bases). The germline V gene has CDR1 SGHNT and CDR2 YYREEE (reference sequence). Trimming cost V 3 bases and J 3 bases, with 10 bases left between them. CDR3 length: 13 amino acids. The CDR3 sequence is CASSWAGGYEQYF. CDR3 sequence (DNA): TGTGCCAGCAGCTGGGCTGGAGGCTACGAGCAGTACTTC. Full variable domain (remainder filled in from reference TRBV5-4 and TRBJ2-7): ETGVTQSPTHLIKTRGQQVTLRCSSQSGHNTVSWYQQALGQGPQFIFQYYREEENGRGNFPPRFSGLQFPNYSSELNVNALELDDSALYLCASSWAGGYEQYFGPGTRLTVT.

The V gene is TRBV28, the J gene TRBJ1-1, with a weak D call TRBD1 (6 bases). V lost 8 bases, J lost 10 bases, and 17 bases lay in between. The CDR3 loop spans 12 amino acids. Germline V CDR1 and CDR2: MDHEN, SYDVKM. Here the CDR3 reads CASGTWDIIAFF. In DNA form, the CDR3 reads TGTGCCAGCGGAACCTGGGACATAATAGCTTTCTTT.

The gene calls are TRBV7-3 and TRBJ1-1; D remains ambiguous. The CDR3 sequence is 13 residues long. V was trimmed by 4 bases and J by 1 base, leaving 7 bases between them. Germline V gene lookup returns CDR1 SGHTA and CDR2 FQGTGA. The chain's CDR3 is CASSWQENTEAFF. In DNA, the CDR3 is TGTGCCAGCAGCTGGCAGGAGAACACTGAAGCTTTCTTT.

This chain joins TRBV7-6 and TRBJ1-1; 9 nucleotides line up with TRBD1. V dropped 3 bases and J dropped 4; count of bases not matched to a gene: 3. The length of the CDR3 is 14 residues. The germline gives CDR1 SGHVS, CDR2 FNYEAQ. The CDR3 is CASSFGTGFTEAFF. The CDR3 DNA is TGTGCCAGCAGCTTCGGGACAGGGTTCACTGAAGCTTTCTTT.

The rearrangement uses TRBV19 and TRBJ1-4; D is unresolved. V dropped 8 bases and J dropped 0 bases, with 16 bases sitting between them. This CDR3 region has 16 residues. The V gene's germline CDR1 is LNHDA and CDR2 SQIVND (reference sequence). CDR3 sequence: CASVGRREATNEKLFF. CDR3 bases: TGTGCCAGTGTTGGCAGGAGGGAGGCAACTAATGAAAAACTGTTTTTT.

This sequence joins TRBV29-1 and TRBJ1-1; the match to TRBD1 covers 7 bases. The CDR3 has 12 amino acids. Trimming cost V 6 bases and J 5 bases; bases outside gene matches: 6. In germline, CDR1 is SQVTM, CDR2 ANQGSEA. The DNA of the CDR3 is TGCAGCGTGGAACAGGGGTTTACTGAAGCTTTCTTT. It is translated as CSVEQGFTEAFF.

This sequence joins TRBV4-1 and TRBJ2-2; perhaps TRBD2 as D (5 bases). V was pared by 4 bases and J by 9 bases, with 21 bases between. Germline-derived CDR1 and CDR2 are MGHRA and YSYEKL. The CDR3 is 16 amino acids. CDR3 DNA sequence: TGCGCCAGCAGCCCATCTGACGGAGGAGTCCCCTGGGAGCTGTTTTTT. Translated: CASSPSDGGVPWELFF.

The chain combines TRBV5-1 with TRBJ1-6; D is ambiguous. CDR1 is SGHRS, CDR2 YFSETQ, per germline. The CDR3 sequence is 16 residues long. Trimming pared 4 bases from V and 4 bases from J, leaving 15 bases between. The CDR3 bases are TGCGCCAGCAGCCCAGTTGGGCCCGTGTATAATTCACCCCTCCACTTT. Translating gives CASSPVGPVYNSPLHF. Complete variable domain (other parts from reference TRBV5-1 and TRBJ1-6): KAGVTQTPRYLIKTRGQQVTLSCSPISGHRSVSWYQQTPGQGLQFLFEYFSETQRNKGNFPGRFSGRQFSNSRSEMNVSTLELGDSALYLCASSPVGPVYNSPLHFGNGTRLTVT.

This chain uses TRBV10-3 with TRBJ1-1, with D possibly matching TRBD1 (6 bases). CDR1 ENHRY and CDR2 SYGVKD come from the germline V gene. Trimming shortened V by 4 bases and J by 7 bases, and 16 bases separated the two germline ends. The CDR3 runs 14 residues. This CDR3 reads CAISARQESIEAFF. In DNA form, the CDR3 reads TGTGCCATCAGTGCGAGACAGGAAAGTATTGAAGCTTTCTTT.

The chain employs TRBV27 and TRBJ2-3, with D maybe TRBD2 (5 bases). The V gene lost 2 bases and the J gene lost 2 bases, with 8 bases spanning the gap. CDR1 and CDR2 (germline): MNHEY, SMNVEV (reference sequence). The CDR3 length is 14 residues. The CDR3 spells CASSLERHTDTQYF. In DNA form, the CDR3 reads TGTGCCAGCAGTTTAGAGCGGCACACAGATACGCAGTATTTT.

The genes are TRBV7-7 and TRBJ2-2, with TRBD1 as a possible D gene (5 bases). The CDR3 is 14 residues long. Germline V CDR1 and CDR2: SSHAT, FNYEAQ (reference sequence). The germline V and J ends were trimmed by 2 bases and 4 bases, with 8 bases remaining between them. CDR3 protein: CASSLWGSTGELFF. The CDR3 region has the DNA TGTGCCAGCAGCTTATGGGGCTCCACCGGGGAGCTGTTTTTT.

V gene TRBV24-1 combines with J gene TRBJ1-5, with 8 bases identical to TRBD1. Trimming at V came to 6 bases and at J to 5 bases, leaving 11 bases not matched to a gene. CDR1 is KGHDR, CDR2 SFDVKD, per germline. The CDR3 is made up of 16 amino acids. CDR3 nucleotide sequence: TGTGCCACCAGTCCCGACAGGGGCCGCCGGGATCAGCCCCAGCATTTT. Translating gives CATSPDRGRRDQPQHF.

The chain couples TRBV27 to TRBJ2-7; 10 bases are shared with TRBD1. There are 14 residues in the CDR3. After removal of 5 bases from V and 6 bases from J, the junction contained 7 bases not matched to a gene. Germline loops: CDR1 MNHEY, CDR2 SMNVEV (reference sequence). CDR3 loop: CASSAGTGVGEQYF. The CDR3 DNA reads as TGTGCCAGCAGTGCCGGGACAGGGGTCGGCGAGCAGTACTTC.

The rearrangement links TRBV5-1 to TRBJ2-3; 10 bases agree with TRBD1. V was clipped by 5 bases and J by 1 base; unmatched bases: 4. The germline CDR1 and CDR2 sequences are SGHRS and YFSETQ. The CDR3 loop spans 15 amino acids. CDR3 region: CASRSGTGGTDTQYF. For the CDR3, the DNA is TGCGCCAGCAGGAGTGGGACAGGGGGCACAGATACGCAGTATTTT.

The chain is built from TRBV4-2 and TRBJ2-7, with 9 bases aligning to TRBD2. Per the germline V gene, CDR1 is LGHNA and CDR2 is YNFKEQ. V trimming: 1 base; J trimming: 3 bases; junction bases outside the gene matches: 7. This CDR3 region has 16 residues. CDR3 coding DNA: TGTGCCAGCAGCCAAGGGAGCGGGAGGACGATCTACGAGCAGTACTTC. The encoded protein is CASSQGSGRTIYEQYF.

This chain joins TRBV6-6 and TRBJ2-3, with 10 bases fitting TRBD2. The CDR3 loop spans 15 amino acids. Looked up from germline, CDR1 is MNHNY and CDR2 is SVGAGI (reference sequence). V was clipped by 5 bases and J by 5 bases; unmatched bases: 7. CDR3 loop: CASSPPSGSGDTQYF. The CDR3 nucleotides read TGTGCCAGCAGTCCCCCTAGCGGGAGTGGAGATACGCAGTATTTT.

The V call is TRBV9, the J call TRBJ2-1; TRBD2 aligns across 12 bases. The CDR3 extends over 15 amino acids. Germline V lookup: CDR1 SGDLS, CDR2 YYNGEE. V shed 2 bases, J shed 8 bases, and the junction held 5 bases outside the gene matches. The CDR3 DNA reads TGTGCCAGCAGCGTCCTAGCGGGAGGGTTCGATGAGCAGTTCTTC. Protein product: CASSVLAGGFDEQFF. Using reference TRBV9 and TRBJ2-1 for the parts outside the CDR3, the full variable domain is DSGVTQTPKHLITATGQRVTLRCSPRSGDLSVYWYQQSLDQGLQFLIQYYNGEERAKGNILERFSAQQFPDLHSELNLSSLELGDSALYFCASSVLAGGFDEQFFGPGTRLTVL.

The chain links TRBV12-3 or TRBV12-4 to TRBJ2-5; D is perhaps TRBD1 (6 bases). Trimming took off 5 bases at V and 5 bases at J, with 9 bases between the two ends. The CDR3 has 12 residues. CDR3 DNA sequence: TGTGCCAGCAGTCCCCAGGGGGAGACCCAGTACTTC. It encodes CASSPQGETQYF.

The chain combines TRBV25-1 with TRBJ1-1; D gene unclear. Germline lookup yields CDR1 MGHDK and CDR2 SYGVNS. This CDR3 region has 13 residues. V lost 3 bases, J lost 1 base, and 6 bases lay in between. The CDR3 nucleotides read TGTGCCAGCAGTGAGAGTGGGAACACTGAAGCTTTCTTT. Protein product: CASSESGNTEAFF.

The genes are TRBV7-9 and TRBJ2-7; 7 nucleotides match TRBD1. After removal of 4 bases from V and 4 bases from J, the junction contained 7 bases not matched to a gene. CDR1 and CDR2 from the germline V gene are SEHNR and FQNEAQ (reference sequence). This CDR3 region has 14 residues. Here the CDR3 DNA reads TGTGCCAGCAGCTCCCAGGGGGAAGCGTACGAGCAGTACTTC. Translating gives CASSSQGEAYEQYF.

The V and J genes are TRBV4-2 and TRBJ2-7; 12 bases are a match to TRBD2. CDR3 size: 15 residues. Germline CDR1 is LGHNA and CDR2 is YNFKEQ. Trimming at V came to 5 bases and at J to 5 bases, leaving 7 bases not matched to a gene. The CDR3: CASSALAGGTHEQYF. The DNA of the CDR3 is TGTGCCAGCAGCGCCCTAGCGGGAGGGACTCACGAGCAGTACTTC.